The present entry profiles one T cell receptor (beta chain) with its context. Its target is not known. This CDR3 is built from 15 residues. Trimming removed 0 bases from V and 5 bases from J; junction bases left unmatched: 4. Germline-derived CDR1 and CDR2 are MRHNA and SNTAGT. This record belongs to a study of T cell repertoires in cytomegalovirus infection. Study overall: Indicated by public TCR beta signatures were CMV infection and matching HLA type. Study outcomes and limitations: CMV-specific TCR beta clonotypes restricted by HLA-C were the ones dominating the ex vivo response. Individuals carrying CMV plus the relevant HLA were identified by cumulative frequency of public TCR beta families.

TCRdb re-called the reads with MiXCR, one entry per CDR3 protein. Here the sample spans around 710,000 distinct CDR3 sequences, almost 30% being singletons. The sequencing used cultured CD8+ T cells from PBMCs, collected from culture after CMV antigen stimulation. The clonotype originates from a human donor in good health (CMV status not recorded). Some clones in this sample may be carry-over from other donors' samples. This chain uses TRBV6-4 with TRBJ2-3; 8 nucleotides match TRBD1. CDR3 loop: CASSDSGQGGDTQYF. The CDR3 nucleotides read TGTGCCAGCAGTGACTCAGGACAGGGAGGAGATACGCAGTATTTT.